Listed here is a single T cell receptor beta chain. Antigen: not known. These data originate in a study of shared clonotypes between healthy human individuals. Study in general: Each donor had three CD4 naive, three CD4 memory, two CD8 naive and one CD8 memory plate.

Selected positively for CCR7 and CD45RO-negative, naive CD8 cells excluded terminally differentiated effector memory CD45RA+ cells. Findings and limits, study-wide: Represented genetic and exposure-history diversity was restricted by having few donors.

TCRdb keeps only in-frame clones here, not all; method: immunoSEQ multiplex PCR. The table has about 2.1 million clones, around 93% seen once; the top ten hold about 1.7%. CDR1 and CDR2 (germline): SGHTA, FQGTGA. V was trimmed by 1 base and J by 2 bases, leaving 11 bases between them. This CDR3 contains 15 residues. This chain uses TRBV7-3 with TRBJ2-5; D not certain. This sequence was found in a man aged 18 to 35 in good health. Some clones in this sample may be carry-over from other donors' samples. Sample: naive CD8+ T cells from PBMCs. CDR3: CASSLIGSAQETQYF. The CDR3 DNA sequence: TGTGCCAGCAGCTTAATCGGATCAGCACAAGAGACCCAGTACTTC.